The sequence of this T cell receptor (beta chain) was determined in a study of post-analysis software for immune sequencing data. The ends lost 6 bases at V and 2 bases at J; junction bases unmatched: 4. Germline V gives CDR1 DFQATT, CDR2 SNEGSKA (reference sequence). This CDR3 has 14 amino acids. Turning to this clonotype: Its antigen is currently unknown.

Study-level findings and limits: When patients were compared with controls, about five TRBV segments were more frequent, TRBV5-6, TRBV5-1 and TRBV20-1 among them.

Each TCR beta cDNA library carried unique molecular identifiers. In TCRdb, the PCR reads were re-called with MiXCR into one record per CDR3 protein. The data show some 260,000 distinct CDR3 sequences, 36% seen once. The receptor comes from a girl between 5 and 17 years old with multiple sclerosis. The V call is TRBV20-1, the J call TRBJ1-3; 10 bases are a match to TRBD1. The sample comprised blood. CDR3 amino acids: CSATGTGAGNTIYF. The CDR3 DNA reads as TGCAGTGCAACCGGGACAGGGGCTGGAAACACCATATATTTT.